This entry features one T cell receptor beta chain sequence. CDR1 is GTSNPN, CDR2 SVGIG, per germline (reference sequence). Trimming cost V 0 bases and J 15 bases; bases outside gene matches: 7. CDR3 length: 12 residues. After extraction with the RNeasy kit, about 0.45 to 1 ug of the RNA was reverse transcribed using random hexamers. Amplification of TCR beta CDR3 used immunoSEQ multiplex PCR across 54 Vbeta and 13 Jbeta. MiXCR, applied by TCRdb to the immunoSEQ multiplex PCR reads, yields one record per CDR3 protein. This table has around 230,000 distinct CDR3 sequences, around 96% appearing once. This entry belongs to a study of CD8 T cells in Susac syndrome. CD8+ and CD4+ T cells were negatively isolated; TEMRA cells were FACS-enriched.

V gene TRBV30 combines with J gene TRBJ2-1; 8 bases match TRBD1. Material: CD4+ T cells from PBMCs. The source of this sequence is a human donor with Susac syndrome. The CDR3 DNA reads as TGTGCCTGGAGTGTACGGGACAGGATTACGTTCTTC. This gives the protein CAWSVRDRITFF.